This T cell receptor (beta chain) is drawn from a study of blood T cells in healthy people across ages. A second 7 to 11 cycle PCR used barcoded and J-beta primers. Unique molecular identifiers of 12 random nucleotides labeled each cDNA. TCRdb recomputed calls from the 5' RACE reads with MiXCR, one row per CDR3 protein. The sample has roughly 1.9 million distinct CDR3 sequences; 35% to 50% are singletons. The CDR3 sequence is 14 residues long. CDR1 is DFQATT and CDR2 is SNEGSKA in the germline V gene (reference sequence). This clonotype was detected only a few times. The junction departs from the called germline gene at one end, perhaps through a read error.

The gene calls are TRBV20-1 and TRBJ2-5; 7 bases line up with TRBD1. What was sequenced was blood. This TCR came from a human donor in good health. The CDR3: CSGRLTGLQETQYF. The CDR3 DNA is TGCAGTGGTAGACTGACAGGGTTGCAAGAGACCCAGTACTTC.